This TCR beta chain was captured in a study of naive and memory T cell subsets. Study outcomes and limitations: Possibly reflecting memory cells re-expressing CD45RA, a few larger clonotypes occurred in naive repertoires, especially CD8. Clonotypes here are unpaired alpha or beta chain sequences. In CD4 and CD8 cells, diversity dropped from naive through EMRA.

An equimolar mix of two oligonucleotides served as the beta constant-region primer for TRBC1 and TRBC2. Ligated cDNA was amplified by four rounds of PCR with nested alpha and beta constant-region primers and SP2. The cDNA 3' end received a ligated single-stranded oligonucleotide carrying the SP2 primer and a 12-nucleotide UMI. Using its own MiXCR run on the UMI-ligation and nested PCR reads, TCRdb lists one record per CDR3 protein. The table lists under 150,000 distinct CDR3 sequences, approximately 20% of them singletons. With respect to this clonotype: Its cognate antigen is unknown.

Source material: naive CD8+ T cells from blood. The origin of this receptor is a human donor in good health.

The CDR3 DNA reads as TGCAGTGCTAGTGTACTAGCTGATAGCACAGATACGCAGTATTTT. Translating gives CSASVLADSTDTQYF. The chain links TRBV20-1 to TRBJ2-3; weak D call: TRBD2 (6 bases). The CDR3 sequence is 15 residues long. CDR1 and CDR2 from the germline V gene are DFQATT and SNEGSKA (reference sequence). The V end was cut by 3 bases, the J end by 0 bases, with 13 bases between.